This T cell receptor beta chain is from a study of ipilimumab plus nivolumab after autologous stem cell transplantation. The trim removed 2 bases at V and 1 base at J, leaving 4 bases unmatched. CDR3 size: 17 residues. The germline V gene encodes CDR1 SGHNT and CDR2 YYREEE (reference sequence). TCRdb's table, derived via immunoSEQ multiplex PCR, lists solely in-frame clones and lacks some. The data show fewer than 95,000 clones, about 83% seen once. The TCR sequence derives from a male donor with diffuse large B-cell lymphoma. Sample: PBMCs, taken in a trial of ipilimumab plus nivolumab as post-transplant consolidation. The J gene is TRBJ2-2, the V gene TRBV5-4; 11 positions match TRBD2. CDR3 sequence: CASSLNTSGGNTGELFF. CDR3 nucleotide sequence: TGTGCCAGCAGCTTAAACACTAGCGGGGGGAACACCGGGGAGCTGTTTTTT.